One T cell receptor (beta chain) is described in this entry. Its antigen remains unidentified. This entry belongs to a study of response to subunit inactivated influenza vaccine. Findings and caveats of the study: Each seasonal influenza vaccination recruits few new T cells, the authors suggested.

TCRdb re-analysed the RT-PCR reads in MiXCR, keeping a single row per CDR3 protein. The sample lists about 700,000 distinct CDR3 sequences, 15% to 19% occurring once. Germline CDR1 reads SGHRS; CDR2 reads YFSETQ. Trimming took off 4 bases at V and 4 bases at J, with 18 bases between the two ends. The CDR3 sequence is 15 residues long. This receptor was taken from a middle-aged man who received an inactivated influenza vaccine. This sample comprised PBMCs from blood, obtained roughly 12 days after vaccination. The V gene is TRBV5-1, the J gene TRBJ2-7, with a tentative D call TRBD1 (7 bases). The CDR3 is CASSMSQGGRYEQYF. The CDR3 coding sequence is TGCGCCAGCAGCATGTCGCAGGGGGGAAGATACGAGCAGTACTTC.